Shown below are 14 T cell receptor beta chains from a single sample sequenced in a study of blood T cell repertoires in COVID-19. Only in-frame clones appear in the TCRdb table, and some are missing; sequencing was by immunoSEQ multiplex PCR. The sample lists approximately 170,000 clones, roughly nine tenths occurring once. The sequenced material came from peripheral blood. The receptors derive from an older woman with acute or convalescent COVID-19.

V usage is TRBV4-1 and J usage is TRBJ1-1, with D uncertain. V shed 6 bases and J shed 1 base, with 9 bases lying between them. The CDR3 sequence is 13 residues long. The germline V gene encodes CDR1 MGHRA and CDR2 YSYEKL. CDR3 nucleotide sequence: TGCGCCAGCAGGCCGACGGGGAACACTGAAGCTTTCTTT. It is translated as CASRPTGNTEAFF.

This chain connects TRBV2 to TRBJ1-6; a possible D gene is TRBD1 (5 bases). The germline V and J ends were trimmed by 7 bases and 13 bases, with 20 bases remaining between them. The CDR3 totals 14 residues. The germline gives CDR1 SNHLY, CDR2 FYNNEI. For the CDR3, the DNA is TGTGCCAGCACTAGAGAACAGGCCCAAGGGCCCCTCCACTTT. This gives the protein CASTREQAQGPLHF. Combining the CDR3 with reference TRBV2 and TRBJ1-6 gives the whole variable domain EPEVTQTPSHQVTQMGQEVILRCVPISNHLYFYWYRQILGQKVEFLVSFYNNEISEKSEIFDDQFSVERPDGSNFTLKIRSTKLEDSAMYFCASTREQAQGPLHFGNGTRLTVT.

This clone was seen at least ten times. The gene calls are TRBV7-2 and TRBJ2-7, with a weak D call TRBD1 (5 bases). The CDR3 runs to 16 residues. V was shortened by 5 bases and J by 3 bases, with 20 bases between the two germline ends. CDR1 is SGHTA and CDR2 is FQGNSA in the germline V gene. CDR3 nucleotides: TGTGCCAGCAGCCCGCTTCCCCTCAGGGCGGACTACGAGCAGTACTTC. It is translated as CASSPLPLRADYEQYF.

J is TRBJ2-5 and V is TRBV24-1, with 13 bases fitting TRBD2. J lost 5 bases, V lost 3 bases, and 5 bases had no gene match. The V gene's germline CDR1 is KGHDR and CDR2 SFDVKD. The CDR3 loop spans 16 amino acids. Written as DNA, the CDR3 is TGTGCCACCAGTGATACTAGCGGGAGGGTCCTCGAGACCCAGTACTTC. Protein product: CATSDTSGRVLETQYF.

The V and J genes are TRBV2 and TRBJ1-5; perhaps TRBD1 as D (6 bases). The CDR3 extends over 16 amino acids. Germline CDR1 and CDR2: SNHLY and FYNNEI. V dropped 2 bases and J dropped 3 bases, with 14 bases sitting between them. The DNA for the CDR3 is TGTGCCAGCAGTGAATGGGGGGGGGCTATCAATCAGCCCCAGCATTTT. This translates into CASSEWGGAINQPQHF.

The chain has TRBV6-2 or TRBV6-3 and TRBJ2-1; TRBD2 is a possible D gene (7 bases). The CDR3 contains 16 residues. With 4 bases removed from V and 6 bases from J, the gap between germline ends came to 19 bases. In germline, CDR1 is MNHEY, CDR2 SVGEGT. The DNA for the CDR3 is TGTGCCAGCAGTTCCACGTGGGGGGGGCCGGGCAATGAGCAGTTCTTC. This codes for CASSSTWGGPGNEQFF.

Ten or more counts support this clone. V is TRBV7-8 and J is TRBJ2-7; maybe TRBD2 (6 bases). This CDR3 region has 16 residues. The germline V gene has CDR1 SGHVS and CDR2 FQNEAQ. The V gene lost 7 bases and the J gene lost 0 bases, with 19 bases spanning the gap. The CDR3 nucleotides are TGTGCCAGCAACCTGCTAGGGACTCCTAGCTCCTACGAGCAGTACTTC. This codes for CASNLLGTPSSYEQYF.

The rearrangement links TRBV6-5 to TRBJ1-2; D remains unclear. The CDR3 is made up of 15 amino acids. CDR1 and CDR2 from the germline V gene are MNHEY and SVGAGI. Trimming removed 0 bases from V and 5 bases from J, with 13 bases in between. CDR3 sequence reads: CASSYSWALQYGYTF. In DNA form, the CDR3 reads TGTGCCAGCAGTTACTCGTGGGCCCTCCAGTATGGCTACACCTTC.

The chain carries TRBV6-5 and TRBJ2-7, with 10 bases fitting TRBD1. Trimming took 2 bases from V and 2 from J; bases not matched to a gene: 3. The CDR3 has 15 residues. Germline loops: CDR1 MNHEY, CDR2 SVGAGI. For the CDR3, the DNA is TGTGCCAGCAGTTACGGGACAGGGGCCCCCTACGAGCAGTACTTC. This gives the protein CASSYGTGAPYEQYF.

CDR3 DNA sequence: TGTGCTAGTGGCACTTTAGGAGGCGCGGGGGAATACAATGAGCAGTTCTTC. Its protein is CASGTLGGAGEYNEQFF. The rearrangement uses TRBV12-5 and TRBJ2-1; 7 bases are a match to TRBD2. CDR3 size: 17 residues. Per the germline V gene, CDR1 is LGHNT and CDR2 is FRNRAP. The V segment lost 6 bases and the J segment 4 bases; nucleotides outside the gene matches: 15.

This rearrangement joins TRBV28 to TRBJ2-7, with 11 bases matching TRBD1. This CDR3 comprises 14 residues. The germline V gene encodes CDR1 MDHEN and CDR2 SYDVKM. Trimming cost V 8 bases and J 6 bases; bases outside gene matches: 9. The CDR3 coding sequence is TGTGCCAGCTTCACCGGGACAGGGGGTTTCGAGCAGTACTTC. Protein: CASFTGTGGFEQYF.

J is TRBJ2-1 and V is TRBV7-6; D call uncertain. The CDR3 consists of 11 residues. V lost 5 bases and J lost 9, with 8 bases in between. Germline V gene sequence: CDR1 SGHVS, CDR2 FNYEAQ. CDR3 nucleotides: TGTGCCAGCAGCCCTACGGTTGAGCAGTTCTTC. Translated, it gives CASSPTVEQFF.

The gene calls are TRBV5-1 and TRBJ1-6; D is uncertain. Per germline, CDR1 SGHRS and CDR2 YFSETQ. CDR3 length equals 16 residues. Deletions cut 0 bases from V and 5 bases from J, with 12 bases between. This CDR3 is CASSLGLSQDNSPLHF. The DNA for the CDR3 is TGCGCCAGCAGCTTGGGACTTTCCCAAGATAATTCACCCCTCCACTTT. Full variable domain (rest looked up from reference TRBV5-1 and TRBJ1-6): KAGVTQTPRYLIKTRGQQVTLSCSPISGHRSVSWYQQTPGQGLQFLFEYFSETQRNKGNFPGRFSGRQFSNSRSEMNVSTLELGDSALYLCASSLGLSQDNSPLHFGNGTRLTVT.

The CDR3 loop is CASSNQRLASYEQYF. In DNA form, the CDR3 reads TGTGCCAGCAGCAACCAACGACTAGCGTCCTACGAGCAGTACTTC. J is TRBJ2-7 and V is TRBV7-2, with 8 bases matching TRBD2. Trimming at V came to 5 bases and at J to 1 base, leaving 7 bases not matched to a gene. Germline V gives CDR1 SGHTA, CDR2 FQGNSA. The CDR3 spans 15 residues. Based on the CDR3 plus reference TRBV7-2 and TRBJ2-7, the full variable domain is GAGVSQSPSNKVTEKGKDVELRCDPISGHTALYWYRQSLGQGLEFLIYFQGNSAPDKSGLPSDRFSAERTGGSVSTLTIQRTQQEDSAVYLCASSNQRLASYEQYFGPGTRLTVT.